This TCR beta chain derives from a study of T cell responses to AZD1222 COVID-19 vaccine. Overall study context: Pooling covered second doses at about 4 or about 12 weeks.

Study-wide results and caveats: Baseline antibody screening turned up just six or seven seropositive AZD1222 recipients.

Remarks on this clone: As yet, its antigen is unknown.

V dropped 8 bases and J dropped 5; count of bases not matched to a gene: 3. The germline gives CDR1 SNHLY, CDR2 FYNNEI. The CDR3 runs 11 residues. Some clones are missing from TCRdb's copy, which holds only in-frame ones; the method was immunoSEQ multiplex PCR. The sample lists 110,000 to 150,000 clones, just over 90% seen once, with 1.5% to 2% in the top ten. The material was peripheral blood, obtained on day 0 of AZD1222 vaccination. The TCR sequence derives from an adult in good health. The gene calls are TRBV2 and TRBJ2-7, with 7 bases matching TRBD2. The CDR3 sequence is CASQGGHEQYF. The CDR3, as DNA: TGTGCCAGCCAGGGAGGGCACGAGCAGTACTTC.